Following are 20 T cell receptor beta chains from one sample sequenced in a study of Ad26.COV2.S vaccination and SARS-CoV-2 variants. Data came from immunoSEQ multiplex PCR; TCRdb stores just in-frame clones and leaves some out. This table has roughly 500,000 clones, roughly 87% appearing once. The sample's treatment: over 15 received Ad26.COV2.S at low or high dose, single or two shots; roughly five received placebo; per-sample allocation not given. Collection of samples fell on day 63 after the first vaccine or placebo injection. The sequenced sample was peripheral blood, obtained in a trial of Ad26.COV2.S vaccine versus placebo. These receptor sequences come from a person between 18 and 59 years old who received the Ad26.COV2.S COVID-19 vaccine or a placebo.

This rearrangement joins TRBV28 to TRBJ1-6, with no clear D. There are 14 residues in the CDR3. Looked up from germline, CDR1 is MDHEN and CDR2 is SYDVKM. Trimming shortened V by 9 bases and J by 0 bases, and 9 bases separated the two germline ends. CDR3 sequence reads: CASQDSSYNSPLHF. The DNA for the CDR3 is TGTGCCAGTCAGGATAGCTCCTATAATTCACCCCTCCACTTT.

This chain uses TRBV2 with TRBJ1-2, with 7 nucleotides matching TRBD1. Germline lookup yields CDR1 SNHLY and CDR2 FYNNEI. The CDR3 loop spans 16 amino acids. Losses at the gene ends were 6 bases for V and 8 bases for J; bases not matched to a gene: 18. The DNA of the CDR3 is TGTGCCAGCAGCCCGCCGAGGGGACAGAAAAACGAGGGCTACACCTTC. Protein product: CASSPPRGQKNEGYTF.

The chain is built from TRBV7-2 and TRBJ2-1; 7 positions agree with TRBD2. Germline CDR1 and CDR2: SGHTA and FQGNSA. This CDR3 has 15 residues. The trim removed 1 base at V and 6 bases at J, leaving 6 bases unmatched. CDR3 residues: CASSLEAGAGNEQFF. The CDR3 DNA reads TGTGCCAGCAGCTTAGAGGCGGGAGCGGGCAATGAGCAGTTCTTC.

The V and J genes are TRBV4-1 and TRBJ1-1; tentative D call: TRBD1 (6 bases). V was cut by 2 bases and J by 1 base, with 11 bases left in between. The CDR3 loop spans 15 amino acids. Germline V gene lookup returns CDR1 MGHRA and CDR2 YSYEKL. For the CDR3, the DNA is TGCGCCAGCAGCCAACCGGGGGCGGCGAACACTGAAGCTTTCTTT. This gives the protein CASSQPGAANTEAFF.

The chain joins TRBV14 to TRBJ2-3; D possibly corresponds to TRBD1 (7 bases). Trimming took off 5 bases at V and 5 bases at J, with 14 bases between the two ends. Germline V CDR1 and CDR2: SGHDN, FVKESK. The CDR3 has 14 residues. DNA of the CDR3: TGTGCCAGCAGCTATAAGCAGGGGGGAGATACGCAGTATTTT. As protein: CASSYKQGGDTQYF. The variable domain in full, with the rest retrieved from reference TRBV14 and TRBJ2-3, is EAGVTQFPSHSVIEKGQTVTLRCDPISGHDNLYWYRRVMGKEIKFLLHFVKESKQDESGMPNNRFLAERTGGTYSTLKVQPAELEDSGVYFCASSYKQGGDTQYFGPGTRLTVL.

The chain links TRBV30 to TRBJ1-2, with D possibly being TRBD1 (5 bases). V was clipped by 4 bases and J by 3 bases, with 18 bases between them. The CDR3 length is 15 residues. CDR1 and CDR2 from the germline V gene are GTSNPN and SVGIG (reference sequence). CDR3 DNA: TGTGCCTGGAAACCCGGGACCTTAGACTACTATGGCTACACCTTC. Its translation is CAWKPGTLDYYGYTF.

The rearrangement links TRBV2 to TRBJ1-5; D uncertain. The ends were cut back, 6 bases at V and 0 bases at J, with 9 bases in the middle. CDR3 length: 14 residues. Germline CDR1 and CDR2: SNHLY and FYNNEI. This CDR3 reads CASRRGYSNQPQHF. CDR3 in DNA: TGTGCCAGCAGGCGAGGATATAGCAATCAGCCCCAGCATTTT.

The rearrangement joins TRBV18 to TRBJ1-5; D is unclear. Germline V gives CDR1 KGHSH, CDR2 LQKENI. The CDR3 is 15 amino acids. Trimming pared 2 bases from V and 5 bases from J, leaving 13 bases between. The chain's CDR3 is CASSPARVEYQPQHF. For the CDR3, the DNA is TGTGCCAGCTCACCAGCGAGGGTGGAGTATCAGCCCCAGCATTTT.

V usage is TRBV7-3 and J usage is TRBJ2-5; no clear D gene. Trimming removed 2 bases from V and 5 bases from J, with 9 bases in between. CDR3 length equals 13 residues. Germline CDR1 and CDR2: SGHTA and FQGTGA. The CDR3 sequence is CASSLDRFETQYF. The DNA for the CDR3 is TGTGCCAGCAGCTTAGATCGATTTGAGACCCAGTACTTC.

V is TRBV5-1 and J is TRBJ1-2; D call uncertain. The length of the CDR3 is 14 residues. V lost 5 bases and J lost 8, with 19 bases in between. CDR1 is SGHRS, CDR2 YFSETQ, per germline. This CDR3 is CASSPAAGPGGYTF. The CDR3 DNA sequence: TGCGCCAGCAGTCCGGCGGCCGGACCCGGAGGCTACACCTTC.

The chain joins TRBV24-1 to TRBJ2-3; D remains ambiguous. Germline CDR1 reads KGHDR; CDR2 reads SFDVKD. This CDR3 region has 13 residues. The V and J ends lost 6 bases and 5 bases respectively, with 11 bases between them. The CDR3 is CATSLPGGDTQYF. CDR3 DNA sequence: TGTGCCACCAGTTTACCTGGTGGAGATACGCAGTATTTT.

The chain is built from TRBV27 and TRBJ1-5; D is perhaps TRBD1 (6 bases). This CDR3 has 15 residues. V lost 4 bases and J 0 bases, leaving 10 bases between the germline ends. CDR1 and CDR2 (germline): MNHEY, SMNVEV (reference sequence). The CDR3 DNA reads TGTGCCAGCAGTTCGCGGACAGATAGCAATCAGCCCCAGCATTTT. This sequence encodes CASSSRTDSNQPQHF.

The chain links TRBV3-1 (or the pseudogene TRBV3-2) to TRBJ1-5; D ambiguous. The CDR3 has 15 residues. The V and J ends lost 3 bases and 3 bases respectively, with 12 bases between them. Germline V gene lookup returns CDR1 LGHDT and CDR2 YNNKEL (reference sequence). The CDR3 bases are TGTGCCAGCAGCCACCTGTCCGGGTTCAATCAGCCCCAGCATTTT. Its translation is CASSHLSGFNQPQHF.

V is TRBV4-3 and J is TRBJ1-2; D is possibly TRBD1 (5 bases). The V gene's germline CDR1 is LGHNA and CDR2 YSLEER. The CDR3 has 16 amino acids. With 0 bases removed from V and 4 bases from J, the gap between germline ends came to 15 bases. The CDR3 here is CASSQDLRGTLYGYTF. DNA of the CDR3: TGCGCCAGCAGCCAAGATCTTCGGGGGACCCTCTATGGCTACACCTTC.

The chain is built from TRBV18 and TRBJ1-2; 7 positions agree with TRBD1. This CDR3 is built from 14 residues. Germline trimming cut 3 bases from V and 6 bases from J; bases unmatched to any gene: 7. Per the germline V gene, CDR1 is KGHSH and CDR2 is LQKENI. CDR3 DNA: TGTGCCAGCTCACCGACAGGGCCCGCGGATGGCTACACCTTC. This encodes CASSPTGPADGYTF.

The chain has TRBV12-3 or TRBV12-4 and TRBJ1-2, with 7 bases that match TRBD1. V dropped 2 bases and J dropped 7; count of bases not matched to a gene: 4. The CDR3 is made up of 13 amino acids. This CDR3 reads CASSLLTGIGYTF. The CDR3 coding sequence is TGTGCCAGCAGTTTACTGACAGGGATTGGCTACACCTTC.

The gene calls are TRBV5-4 and TRBJ2-1; 12 bases are a match to TRBD2. The J segment lost 6 bases and the V segment lost 0 bases, leaving 10 bases of the junction unmatched. Per germline, CDR1 SGHNT and CDR2 YYREEE (reference sequence). CDR3 length: 18 amino acids. The chain's CDR3 is CASSLAASGRAFSNEQFF. The CDR3, as DNA: TGTGCCAGCAGCTTGGCTGCTAGCGGGAGGGCCTTCTCCAATGAGCAGTTCTTC.

The rearrangement links TRBV6-4 to TRBJ2-1; 9 positions agree with TRBD1. The ends lost 4 bases at V and 6 bases at J; junction bases unmatched: 1. This CDR3 is 13 amino acids long. The germline V gene encodes CDR1 MRHNA and CDR2 SNTAGT. The CDR3 loop is CASSAGQGNEQFF. CDR3 DNA sequence: TGTGCCAGCAGTGCGGGACAGGGCAATGAGCAGTTCTTC.

This chain connects TRBV6-2 or TRBV6-3 to TRBJ1-5; possibly TRBD1 for D (5 bases). Per germline, CDR1 MNHEY and CDR2 SVGEGT. V lost 2 bases and J 6 bases, leaving 14 bases between the germline ends. The CDR3 runs 15 residues. DNA of the CDR3: TGTGCCAGCAGTTACCCCGGGGCCCTGTCTCAGCCCCAGCATTTT. Translating it yields CASSYPGALSQPQHF.

The V and J genes are TRBV27 and TRBJ2-1, with D possibly being TRBD1 (6 bases). This CDR3 region has 15 residues. Trimming removed 8 bases from V and 2 bases from J, with 16 bases in between. Germline values: CDR1 MNHEY, CDR2 SMNVEV (reference sequence). The CDR3 region has the DNA TGTGCCAGCTGCGTGGCAGGGGCGACCTACAATGAGCAGTTCTTC. This gives the protein CASCVAGATYNEQFF.